What follows are 19 T cell receptor gamma chains derived from one specimen sequenced in a study of Vδ1+ human thymocytes. The template was reverse-transcribed extracted RNA. CDR3 amplicons came from multiplex PCR with pooled V-gene forward and constant-region reverse primers. TCRdb re-analyzed the multiplex PCR reads via CATT. In the table there are roughly 24,000 gamma-chain clones, roughly 15% of which are singletons. No antigen has been assigned to these receptors. Notes on the study in general: Thymic TRG and TRD repertoires appeared highly polyclonal.

Sequenced sample: Vdelta1+ gamma-delta thymocytes from the thymus. Subset reported: FACS-sorted CD3+ TCRalphabeta- TCRVdelta1+ TCRVdelta2- thymocytes. The receptors come from a child younger than two who had congenital heart surgery.

By sample fraction, this clone is medium-sized. V usage is TRGV9 and J usage is TRGJ1 or TRGJ2. The CDR3 extends over 14 amino acids. The V segment lost 0 bases and the J segment 0 bases; nucleotides outside the gene matches: 2. Germline V gives CDR1 GITISATS, CDR2 ISYDGTV (reference sequence). CDR3: CALWEVGNYYKKLF. CDR3 in DNA: TGTGCCTTGTGGGAGGTGGGGAATTATTATAAGAAACTCTTT.

This clone was detected a few times. The chain uses TRGV8 and TRGJ1 or TRGJ2. This CDR3 comprises 14 residues. V shed 1 base, J shed 3 bases, and the junction held 6 bases outside the gene matches. Germline V lookup: CDR1 VENAVY, CDR2 YDSYNSRV. The CDR3 spells CATWDSTSYYKKLF. Written as DNA, the CDR3 is TGTGCCACCTGGGATAGTACCTCTTATTATAAGAAACTCTTT.

A remark on this clone: A much larger clone sits a single nucleotide away, making a read error possible. The rearrangement joins TRGV4 to TRGJ1 or TRGJ2. Germline assignment: CDR1 EGSTGY and CDR2 YDSYTSSV. This CDR3 contains 12 residues. CDR3 DNA: TGTGCCGCCTGGGATGGGCCTTATAAGAAACTCTTT. Protein: CAAWDGPYKKLF.

The sample holds a few counts of this clone. V is TRGV4 and J is TRGJ1 or TRGJ2. The CDR3 covers 18 residues. Unmatched junction bases numbered 21, after V lost 6 bases and J lost 1 base. Germline V CDR1 and CDR2: EGSTGY, YDSYTSSV. In DNA form, the CDR3 reads TGTGCCACCTGGAAATGGACCGAAAAGTGCCCAAATTATTATAAGAAACTCTTT. Amino acids: CATWKWTEKCPNYYKKLF.

For this clone: Germline is not matched at one junction end, which may reflect a read error. The chain couples TRGV9 to TRGJ1 or TRGJ2. The germline V gene has CDR1 GITISATS and CDR2 ISYDGTV (reference sequence). This CDR3 is 14 amino acids long. CDR3 loop: CALWEVHPMSKKLF. The CDR3, as DNA: TGTGCATTGTGGGAGGTGCACCCAATGTCTAAGAAACTCTTT.

This clone showed up just a few times. The chain uses TRGV2 and TRGJ1 or TRGJ2. In germline, CDR1 is EGSNGY, CDR2 YDSYNSKV. V lost 6 bases and J lost 6; bases outside the gene matches: 17. The CDR3 covers 15 residues. CDR3 in amino acids: CATWNEGGCGYKKLF. The CDR3 bases are TGTGCCACCTGGAATGAAGGAGGTTGTGGTTATAAGAAACTCTTT.

With regard to this clone: The germline gene is not matched at one end of the junction; a read error may be the cause. This chain links TRGV4 with TRGJP2. CDR3 length: 14 amino acids. CDR1 is EGSTGY, CDR2 YDSYTSSV, per germline. CDR3 loop: CATWDGPSGWIKTF. The CDR3 nucleotides read TGTGCCACCTGGGATGGGCCTAGTGGTTGGATCAAGACGTTT.

Points on this clone: Germline is not matched at one junction end, which may reflect a read error. The chain combines TRGV2 with TRGJ1 or TRGJ2. The CDR3 is 14 residues long. The germline gives CDR1 EGSNGY, CDR2 YDSYNSKV. The CDR3 DNA follows: TGTGCCACCTGGGAGCGGCCAAATTATTATAAGAACCTCTTT. The encoded protein is CATWERPNYYKNLF.

In this sample, this clone is medium-sized. The J gene is TRGJ1 or TRGJ2, the V gene TRGV9. This CDR3 region has 11 residues. V shed 2 bases and J 8 bases; nucleotides not matched to a gene: 3. The germline CDR1 and CDR2 sequences are GITISATS and ISYDGTV (reference sequence). Written as DNA, the CDR3 is TGTGCCTTGTGGGAGGACAATAAGAAACTCTTT. Encoded protein: CALWEDNKKLF.

This clone occurred a few times. This sample also contains other DNA sequences that code for the same CDR3. The V call is TRGV9, the J call TRGJP2. V gave up 0 bases and J gave up 3 bases; unmatched junction bases: 1. CDR3 length equals 14 residues. Germline V CDR1 and CDR2: GITISATS, ISYDGTV (reference sequence). The CDR3 sequence is CALWEVRSDWIKTF. The CDR3 nucleotides are TGTGCCTTGTGGGAGGTGCGTAGTGATTGGATCAAGACGTTT.

This clone showed up just a few times. The chain is built from TRGV3 and TRGJ1 or TRGJ2. The J segment lost 3 bases and the V segment lost 1 base, leaving 6 bases of the junction unmatched. Germline V gives CDR1 VTNTFY, CDR2 YDVSTARD (reference sequence). CDR3 length: 14 residues. This chain's CDR3 is CATWDSPVYYKKLF. For the CDR3, the DNA is TGTGCCACCTGGGACAGCCCCGTTTATTATAAGAAACTCTTT.

The V call is TRGV5, the J call TRGJ1 or TRGJ2. V was clipped by 0 bases and J by 9 bases; unmatched bases: 14. From germline, CDR1 is VINAFY and CDR2 YDVSNSKD. There are 15 residues in the CDR3. CDR3: CATWDRPFRSLKKLF. The CDR3, as DNA: TGTGCCACCTGGGACAGGCCTTTCCGTTCGCTTAAGAAACTCTTT.

The chain has TRGV8 and TRGJ1 or TRGJ2. The V gene end was trimmed by 1 base and the J gene end by 6 bases; junction bases not matched to a gene: 9. Germline V gene lookup returns CDR1 VENAVY and CDR2 YDSYNSRV. CDR3 length: 14 amino acids. The DNA of the CDR3 is TGTGCCACCTGGGATAGTAATAGGGGTTATAAGAAACTCTTT. Translation gives CATWDSNRGYKKLF.

The chain combines TRGV8 with TRGJP2. The CDR3 spans 17 residues. Germline V gene sequence: CDR1 VENAVY, CDR2 YDSYNSRV. The junction had 7 bases not matched to a gene; V was cut back by 0 bases and J by 0 bases. CDR3 sequence reads: CATWDRPENSSDWIKTF. The CDR3 nucleotides read TGTGCCACCTGGGATAGGCCTGAGAATAGTAGTGATTGGATCAAGACGTTT.

This clone was picked up a small number of times. Other DNA sequences from this sample encode an identical CDR3 as well. The chain is built from TRGV9 and TRGJP. This CDR3 has 17 residues. The germline V gene encodes CDR1 GITISATS and CDR2 ISYDGTV (reference sequence). V lost 0 bases, J lost 6 bases, and 5 bases stayed unmatched. For the CDR3, the DNA is TGTGCCTTGTGGGAGGTGCAGCGAGAGTTGGGCAAAAAAATCAAGGTATTT. This sequence encodes CALWEVQRELGKKIKVF.

This clone was seen a handful of times. This sequence joins TRGV9 and TRGJP2. Germline CDR1 is GITISATS and CDR2 is ISYDGTV (reference sequence). The CDR3 extends over 15 amino acids. The V segment lost 2 bases and the J segment 6 bases; nucleotides outside the gene matches: 9. The CDR3 DNA follows: TGTGCCTTGTGGGAGGCCCCCCGGGGTGATTGGATCAAGACGTTT. Translated, it gives CALWEAPRGDWIKTF.

This clone is termed medium-sized. The J gene is TRGJ1 or TRGJ2, the V gene TRGV9. The CDR3 is made up of 13 amino acids. Trimming removed 2 bases from V and 0 bases from J; junction bases left unmatched: 1. In germline, CDR1 is GITISATS, CDR2 ISYDGTV (reference sequence). The CDR3 sequence is CALWEGNYYKKLF. The CDR3 DNA reads TGTGCCTTGTGGGAGGGGAATTATTATAAGAAACTCTTT.

This clone was seen a few times. The chain couples TRGV3 to TRGJ1 or TRGJ2. The CDR3 length is 13 residues. J gave up 2 bases and V 5 bases, and 6 bases lay outside the gene matches. CDR1 is VTNTFY and CDR2 is YDVSTARD in the germline V gene (reference sequence). The DNA of the CDR3 is TGTGCCACCTGGGGCACCCATTATTATAAGAAACTCTTT. Its protein product is CATWGTHYYKKLF.

The chain has TRGV8 and TRGJ1 or TRGJ2. The length of the CDR3 is 15 residues. CDR1 is VENAVY, CDR2 YDSYNSRV, per germline. With 4 bases clipped from V and 1 base from J, the junction kept 10 bases outside the gene matches. In DNA form, the CDR3 reads TGTGCCACCTGGGACGGGCTCGGTAATTATTATAAGAAACTCTTT. Amino acid sequence: CATWDGLGNYYKKLF.